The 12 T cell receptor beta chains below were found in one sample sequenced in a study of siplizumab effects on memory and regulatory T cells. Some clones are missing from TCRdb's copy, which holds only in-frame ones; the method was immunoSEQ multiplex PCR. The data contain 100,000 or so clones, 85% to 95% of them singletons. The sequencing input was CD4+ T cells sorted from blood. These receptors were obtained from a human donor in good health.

CDR3: CASSLVQETQYF. DNA of the CDR3: TGTGCCAGCAGCTTAGTTCAAGAGACCCAGTACTTC. V gene TRBV7-9 combines with J gene TRBJ2-5; no clear D. With 1 base removed from V and 2 bases from J, the gap between germline ends came to 2 bases. Germline assignment: CDR1 SEHNR and CDR2 FQNEAQ (reference sequence). The CDR3 is 12 residues long.

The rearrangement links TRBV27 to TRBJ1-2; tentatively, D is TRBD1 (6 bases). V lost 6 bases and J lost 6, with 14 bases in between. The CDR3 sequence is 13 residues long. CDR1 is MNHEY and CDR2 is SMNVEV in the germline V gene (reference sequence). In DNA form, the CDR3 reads TGTGCCAGCAGACCCGGGACAAGCCATGGCTACACCTTC. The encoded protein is CASRPGTSHGYTF.

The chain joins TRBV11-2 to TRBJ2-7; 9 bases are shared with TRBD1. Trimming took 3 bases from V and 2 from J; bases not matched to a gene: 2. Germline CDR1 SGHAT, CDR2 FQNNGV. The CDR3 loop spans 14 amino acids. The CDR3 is CASSFDRGTYEQYF. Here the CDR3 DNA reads TGTGCCAGCAGCTTTGACAGGGGGACCTACGAGCAGTACTTC.

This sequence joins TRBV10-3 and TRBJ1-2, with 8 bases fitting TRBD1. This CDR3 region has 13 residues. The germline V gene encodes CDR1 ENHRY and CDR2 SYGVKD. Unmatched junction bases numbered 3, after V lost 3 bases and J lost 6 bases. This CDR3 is CAISESTGDGYTF. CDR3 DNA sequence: TGTGCCATCAGTGAATCGACAGGGGATGGCTACACCTTC.

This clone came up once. CDR3 protein: CASRPGQSNYGYTF. DNA of the CDR3: TGTGCCAGTAGACCGGGACAGAGTAACTATGGCTACACCTTC. The chain has TRBV19 and TRBJ1-2; 7 bases agree with TRBD1. The CDR3 has 14 amino acids. V shed 6 bases, J shed 1 base, and the junction held 5 bases outside the gene matches. Germline assignment: CDR1 LNHDA and CDR2 SQIVND (reference sequence).

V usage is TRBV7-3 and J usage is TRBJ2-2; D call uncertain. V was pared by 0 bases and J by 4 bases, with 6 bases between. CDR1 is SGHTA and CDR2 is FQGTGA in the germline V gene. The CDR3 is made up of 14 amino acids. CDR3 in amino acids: CASSLTPGTGELFF. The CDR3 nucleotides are TGTGCCAGCAGCTTAACGCCCGGCACCGGGGAGCTGTTTTTT.

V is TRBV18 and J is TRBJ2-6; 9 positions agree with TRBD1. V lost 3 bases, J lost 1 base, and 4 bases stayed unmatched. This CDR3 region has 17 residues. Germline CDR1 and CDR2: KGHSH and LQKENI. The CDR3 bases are TGTGCCAGCTCACCGGGACAGGGCGGGTCTGGGGCCAACGTCCTGACTTTC. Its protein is CASSPGQGGSGANVLTF.

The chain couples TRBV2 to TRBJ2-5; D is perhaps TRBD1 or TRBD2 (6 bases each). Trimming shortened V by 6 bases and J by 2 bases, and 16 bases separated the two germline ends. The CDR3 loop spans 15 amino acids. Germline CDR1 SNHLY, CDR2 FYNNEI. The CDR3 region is CASSLGGLVQETQYF. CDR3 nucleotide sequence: TGTGCCAGCAGCCTAGGGGGGTTGGTTCAAGAGACCCAGTACTTC.

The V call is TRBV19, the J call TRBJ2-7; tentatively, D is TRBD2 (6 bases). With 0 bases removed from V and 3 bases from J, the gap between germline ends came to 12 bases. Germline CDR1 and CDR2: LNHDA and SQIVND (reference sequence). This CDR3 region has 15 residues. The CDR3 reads CASSIDGGENYEQYF. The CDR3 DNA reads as TGTGCCAGTAGTATAGATGGAGGGGAGAACTACGAGCAGTACTTC.

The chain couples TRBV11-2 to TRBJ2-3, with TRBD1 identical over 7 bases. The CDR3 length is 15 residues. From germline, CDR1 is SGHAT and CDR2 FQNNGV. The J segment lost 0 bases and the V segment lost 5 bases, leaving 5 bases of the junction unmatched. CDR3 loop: CASSAGDSSTDTQYF. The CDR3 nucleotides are TGTGCCAGCAGCGCCGGGGACAGCAGCACAGATACGCAGTATTTT.

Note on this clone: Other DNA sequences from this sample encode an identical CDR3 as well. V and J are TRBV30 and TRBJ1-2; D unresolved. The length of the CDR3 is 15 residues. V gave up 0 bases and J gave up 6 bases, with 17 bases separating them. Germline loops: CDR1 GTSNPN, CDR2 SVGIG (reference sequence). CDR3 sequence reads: CAWSVWPEERNGYTF. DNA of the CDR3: TGTGCCTGGAGTGTCTGGCCCGAGGAACGTAATGGCTACACCTTC. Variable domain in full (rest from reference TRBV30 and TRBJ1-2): SQTIHQWPATLVQPVGSPLSLECTVEGTSNPNLYWYRQAAGRGLQLLFYSVGIGQISSEVPQNLSASRPQDRQFILSSKKLLLSDSGFYLCAWSVWPEERNGYTFGSGTRLTVV.

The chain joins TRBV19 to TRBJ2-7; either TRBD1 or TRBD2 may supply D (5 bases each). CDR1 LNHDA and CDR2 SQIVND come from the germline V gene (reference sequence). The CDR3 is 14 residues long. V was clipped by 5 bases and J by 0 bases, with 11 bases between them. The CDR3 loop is CASSPTGTSYEQYF. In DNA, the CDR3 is TGTGCCAGTAGTCCAACCGGGACCTCCTACGAGCAGTACTTC.